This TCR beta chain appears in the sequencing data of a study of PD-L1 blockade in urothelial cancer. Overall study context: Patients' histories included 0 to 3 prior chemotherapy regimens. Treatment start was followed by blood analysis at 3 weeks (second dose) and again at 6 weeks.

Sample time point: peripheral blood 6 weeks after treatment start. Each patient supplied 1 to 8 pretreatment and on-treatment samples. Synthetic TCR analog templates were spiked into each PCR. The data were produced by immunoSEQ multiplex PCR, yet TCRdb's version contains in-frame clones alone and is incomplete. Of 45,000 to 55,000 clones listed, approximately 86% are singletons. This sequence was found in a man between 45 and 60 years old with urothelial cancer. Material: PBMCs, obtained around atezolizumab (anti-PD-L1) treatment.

The CDR3 coding sequence is TGCGCCAGAACAGGGGTGGACTACAATGAGCAGTTCTTC. Protein sequence: CARTGVDYNEQFF. The chain uses TRBV23-1 and TRBJ2-1, with 7 bases fitting TRBD1. TRBV23-1 qualifies as an ORF whose function is uncertain. V was pared by 9 bases and J by 3 bases, with 5 bases of the junction left unmatched. The CDR3 totals 13 residues.